This TCR beta chain was identified in a study of CD8 T cells in Susac syndrome. Study results and limitations: Regarding the TCR sequencing and HLA analysis, the study admitted that a relatively small number of individuals were involved.

Concerning this clonotype: Its cognate antigen is unknown.

The germline CDR1 and CDR2 sequences are KGHSH and LQKENI. This CDR3 is built from 17 residues. Germline trimming cut 3 bases from V and 3 bases from J; bases unmatched to any gene: 7. The RNA input was 0.5 to 1 ug, and it was reverse transcribed with random hexamers. Multiplex immunoSEQ PCR targeted 54 Vbeta and 13 Jbeta TCR beta segments. TCRdb independently ran MiXCR on the immunoSEQ multiplex PCR reads; one entry per CDR3 protein. The sample lists 150,000 or so distinct CDR3 sequences, about 90% occurring once. CD8+ and CD4+ T cells taken from blood had their TCR beta sequenced. The CD8+ and CD4+ T cells were negatively isolated, with the TEMRA cells enriched by FACS.

The chain combines TRBV18 with TRBJ2-7; 14 bases are shared with TRBD2. Sequencing was performed on CD4+ T cells from PBMCs. The sequence was collected from a human donor in good health. The CDR3 protein is CASSPLRLAGGIYEQYF. The DNA for the CDR3 is TGTGCCAGCTCACCCCTCAGACTAGCGGGAGGGATCTACGAGCAGTACTTC.